This entry lists 30 T cell receptor beta chains sequenced from one sample in a study of PD-1 blockade in classical Hodgkin lymphoma. Autologous stem cell transplantation was followed by relapse in every patient, and brentuximab vedotin exposure varied. The protocol was immunoSEQ multiplex PCR, while the TCRdb copy is restricted to in-frame clones and leaves out a portion. Of about 98,000 clones in the sample, approximately 92% were seen once. This sample comprised peripheral blood mononuclear cells (PBMCs), obtained at baseline. The receptors were sampled from a human donor with classical Hodgkin lymphoma.

In its sample, this clone was seen once. The rearrangement uses TRBV27 and TRBJ2-7; 11 nucleotides agree with TRBD2. In germline, CDR1 is MNHEY, CDR2 SMNVEV (reference sequence). This CDR3 region has 16 residues. Unmatched junction bases numbered 7, after V lost 2 bases and J lost 4 bases. The CDR3 loop is CASSLEPGLAVYEQYF. In nucleotides, the CDR3 is TGTGCCAGCAGTTTAGAGCCGGGACTAGCGGTATACGAGCAGTACTTC.

The genes are TRBV10-2 and TRBJ2-3; no clear D gene. Per the germline V gene, CDR1 is WSHSY and CDR2 is SAAADI. Trimming stripped 6 bases from V and 2 bases from J, with 21 bases between. CDR3 length: 17 residues. The CDR3 nucleotides read TGCGCCAGCAGAAAGCGACTCCTACCTTTTCTCACAGATACGCAGTATTTT. The encoded protein is CASRKRLLPFLTDTQYF.

The chain uses TRBV10-2 and TRBJ1-5; D is uncertain. Trimming left V 6 bases short and J 6 bases short, with 18 bases between. Per germline, CDR1 WSHSY and CDR2 SAAADI. The CDR3 is made up of 15 amino acids. The CDR3, as DNA: TGCGCCAGCAGCTCGAAGACCCTCGCGGGTCAGCCCCAGCATTTT. Amino acid sequence: CASSSKTLAGQPQHF.

The V and J genes are TRBV5-4 and TRBJ2-1; unclear D gene. Deletions cut 3 bases from V and 0 bases from J, with 7 bases between. This CDR3 has 14 residues. Germline CDR1 and CDR2: SGHNT and YYREEE (reference sequence). The DNA of the CDR3 is TGTGCCAGCAGCTCCCCTCTCTCCTACAATGAGCAGTTCTTC. Translating gives CASSSPLSYNEQFF.

V usage is TRBV28 and J usage is TRBJ2-2; 10 positions match TRBD1. Germline CDR1 and CDR2: MDHEN and SYDVKM. After removal of 8 bases from V and 6 bases from J, the junction contained 15 bases not matched to a gene. This CDR3 has 17 residues. The CDR3 reads CASASLGGQGTAGELFF. The CDR3 bases are TGTGCCAGCGCGTCATTGGGGGGACAGGGGACAGCCGGGGAGCTGTTTTTT.

The chain is built from TRBV7-8 and TRBJ2-2; D gene unclear. V lost 1 base and J 0 bases, leaving 12 bases between the germline ends. The germline V gene has CDR1 SGHVS and CDR2 FQNEAQ. This CDR3 is 17 amino acids long. For the CDR3, the DNA is TGTGCCAGCAGCTTAGGGGTCAGTTGGTCGAACACCGGGGAGCTGTTTTTT. Its translation is CASSLGVSWSNTGELFF.

The chain couples TRBV30 to TRBJ2-3; D might be TRBD1 or TRBD2, each matching 5 bases. The V end lost 3 bases, the J end lost 8 bases, and 6 bases lay between the germline ends. There are 10 residues in the CDR3. CDR1 and CDR2 from the germline V gene are GTSNPN and SVGIG (reference sequence). CDR3 sequence reads: CAWRRGTQYF. The DNA of the CDR3 is TGTGCCTGGAGGAGGGGTACGCAGTATTTT.

The rearrangement joins TRBV28 to TRBJ1-1, with D unclear. Germline assignment: CDR1 MDHEN and CDR2 SYDVKM. This CDR3 is built from 15 residues. V was shortened by 2 bases and J by 5 bases, with 15 bases between the two germline ends. The CDR3 sequence is CASSLGTIYGTEAFF. The CDR3 DNA follows: TGTGCCAGCAGTTTAGGTACCATATACGGGACTGAAGCTTTCTTT. Full variable domain (rest looked up from reference TRBV28 and TRBJ1-1): DVKVTQSSRYLVKRTGEKVFLECVQDMDHENMFWYRQDPGLGLRLIYFSYDVKMKEKGDIPEGYSVSREKKERFSLILESASTNQTSMYLCASSLGTIYGTEAFFGQGTRLTVV.

CDR3 bases: TGTGCCAGCACCCCCCGCGAGCAGTACTTC. Translation: CASTPREQYF. J is TRBJ2-7 and V is TRBV27; no firm D call. The CDR3 runs 10 residues. V lost 7 bases, J lost 6 bases, and 7 bases lay in between. The germline V gene has CDR1 MNHEY and CDR2 SMNVEV (reference sequence).

This chain uses TRBV28 with TRBJ2-7; 8 bases agree with TRBD1. After removal of 7 bases from V and 0 bases from J, the junction contained 14 bases not matched to a gene. The V gene's germline CDR1 is MDHEN and CDR2 SYDVKM. CDR3 size: 17 residues. The CDR3 DNA sequence: TGTGCCAGCATCGGGACAGGTTTTTCCTACAGCTCCTACGAGCAGTACTTC. Translating gives CASIGTGFSYSSYEQYF.

The chain couples TRBV7-6 to TRBJ1-1, with unresolved D. Germline V CDR1 and CDR2: SGHVS, FNYEAQ. The CDR3 length is 15 residues. V lost 0 bases and J lost 1, with 9 bases in between. The CDR3 sequence: CASSLAGRRNTEAFF. In DNA form, the CDR3 reads TGTGCCAGCAGCTTAGCAGGGCGGAGGAACACTGAAGCTTTCTTT.

The chain uses TRBV11-1 and TRBJ2-7; 8 bases align to TRBD2. V lost 4 bases and J lost 4; bases outside the gene matches: 12. The germline V gene has CDR1 SGHAT and CDR2 FQDESV (reference sequence). The CDR3 runs to 16 residues. The CDR3 is CASSYSVGAGDYEQYF. The CDR3 DNA follows: TGTGCCAGCAGCTATTCTGTAGGAGCGGGAGATTACGAGCAGTACTTC.

This clone appeared once. The chain couples TRBV9 to TRBJ1-2; weak D call: TRBD1 (5 bases). This CDR3 contains 13 residues. Germline V gene lookup returns CDR1 SGDLS and CDR2 YYNGEE. The V and J ends lost 7 bases and 7 bases respectively, with 17 bases between them. The DNA of the CDR3 is TGTGCCAGCTACGGGACCTTTAGGGGTGGCTACACCTTC. This gives the protein CASYGTFRGGYTF.

The chain recombines TRBV6-1 with TRBJ1-1, with a possible D match to TRBD1 (5 bases). Germline V gene data show CDR1 as MNHNS and CDR2 as SASEGT. V gave up 4 bases and J gave up 3 bases, with 18 bases separating them. The length of the CDR3 is 16 residues. The CDR3: CASSVMWDWIYTEAFF. CDR3 sequence (DNA): TGTGCCAGCAGTGTGATGTGGGACTGGATCTACACTGAAGCTTTCTTT.

This clone appeared once. The chain joins TRBV11-3 to TRBJ2-5, with D tentatively TRBD1 (7 bases). The CDR3 extends over 15 amino acids. Trimming left V 1 base short and J 5 bases short, with 14 bases between. Germline-derived CDR1 and CDR2 are SGHNT and YENEEA. The CDR3 sequence is CASSLGRGPGETQYF. As DNA, the CDR3 is TGTGCCAGCAGCTTAGGGAGGGGGCCTGGTGAGACCCAGTACTTC. The full variable domain, completed using reference TRBV11-3 and TRBJ2-5, is EAGVVQSPRYKIIEKKQPVAFWCNPISGHNTLYWYLQNLGQGPELLIRYENEEAVDDSQLPKDRFSAERLKGVDSTLKIQPAELGDSAVYLCASSLGRGPGETQYFGPGTRLLVL.

This chain connects TRBV5-4 to TRBJ1-2; TRBD1 might be the D (6 bases). Trimming pared 2 bases from V and 3 bases from J, leaving 11 bases between. This CDR3 has 14 amino acids. CDR1 SGHNT and CDR2 YYREEE come from the germline V gene (reference sequence). This CDR3 is CASSFGQGYYGYTF. The CDR3 DNA reads as TGTGCCAGCAGCTTTGGGCAGGGGTACTATGGCTACACCTTC.

The chain employs TRBV5-4 and TRBJ2-1; 7 bases agree with TRBD1. Germline loops: CDR1 SGHNT, CDR2 YYREEE (reference sequence). The trim removed 4 bases at V and 7 bases at J, leaving 11 bases unmatched. The CDR3 is 15 amino acids. The CDR3 bases are TGTGCCAGCAGCCGGCCGGGACAGTTTTTTAATGAGCAGTTCTTC. It encodes CASSRPGQFFNEQFF.

This rearrangement joins TRBV27 to TRBJ1-1; D call uncertain. The CDR3 runs 15 residues. The germline gives CDR1 MNHEY, CDR2 SMNVEV (reference sequence). Trimming removed 7 bases at V and 0 bases at J, with 15 bases between. CDR3 sequence reads: CASTPRRTLNTEAFF. Written as DNA, the CDR3 is TGTGCCAGCACCCCTCGACGGACGCTGAACACTGAAGCTTTCTTT.

The chain couples TRBV19 to TRBJ1-3, with a possible D match to TRBD1 (5 bases). The V end lost 2 bases, the J end lost 2 bases, and 10 bases lay between the germline ends. The CDR3 sequence is 15 residues long. Germline CDR1 and CDR2: LNHDA and SQIVND (reference sequence). The CDR3 bases are TGTGCCAGTAGTATATACCCGGACACTGGAAACACCATATATTTT. Its translation is CASSIYPDTGNTIYF. Filled out from reference TRBV19 and TRBJ1-3, the complete variable domain reads DGGITQSPKYLFRKEGQNVTLSCEQNLNHDAMYWYRQDPGQGLRLIYYSQIVNDFQKGDIAEGYSVSREKKESFPLTVTSAQKNPTAFYLCASSIYPDTGNTIYFGEGSWLTVV.

The rearrangement uses TRBV7-2 and TRBJ2-5; maybe TRBD1 (6 bases). CDR3 length: 14 amino acids. Germline loops: CDR1 SGHTA, CDR2 FQGNSA. Trimming removed 5 bases from V and 4 bases from J, with 14 bases in between. CDR3 bases: TGTGCCAGCAGCCTTAGAAGGGGGTCAGAGACCCAGTACTTC. Its translation is CASSLRRGSETQYF.

The chain employs TRBV30 and TRBJ2-1; no reliable D call. Germline values: CDR1 GTSNPN, CDR2 SVGIG (reference sequence). The CDR3 sequence is 13 residues long. Trimming stripped 0 bases from V and 7 bases from J, with 10 bases between. The CDR3 protein is CAWSVSVGNEQFF. The CDR3 DNA reads as TGTGCCTGGAGTGTAAGTGTGGGGAATGAGCAGTTCTTC. The variable domain in full, completed from reference TRBV30 and TRBJ2-1, reads SQTIHQWPATLVQPVGSPLSLECTVEGTSNPNLYWYRQAAGRGLQLLFYSVGIGQISSEVPQNLSASRPQDRQFILSSKKLLLSDSGFYLCAWSVSVGNEQFFGPGTRLTVL.

The gene calls are TRBV7-6 and TRBJ2-7; TRBD2 matches 7 bases. Germline assignment: CDR1 SGHVS and CDR2 FNYEAQ. V shed 5 bases, J shed 0 bases, and the junction held 4 bases outside the gene matches. This CDR3 comprises 14 residues. The DNA of the CDR3 is TGTGCCAGCAGCGCAAGCGGGGCCTCCTACGAGCAGTACTTC. Translation gives CASSASGASYEQYF.

Only one count was recorded for this clone. As DNA, the CDR3 is TGTGCCAGCAGTTTATTATTCTCTAGCACAGATACGCAGTATTTT. Translating gives CASSLLFSSTDTQYF. The V gene is TRBV27, the J gene TRBJ2-3, with no clear D. Germline-derived CDR1 and CDR2 are MNHEY and SMNVEV (reference sequence). The CDR3 covers 15 residues. Trimming left V 1 base short and J 0 bases short, with 8 bases between.

The chain's CDR3 is CASSEGGWGLAKNIQYF. In nucleotides, the CDR3 is TGTGCCAGCAGTGAAGGGGGGTGGGGTCTAGCCAAAAACATTCAGTACTTC. J is TRBJ2-4 and V is TRBV6-1; the D call may be TRBD1 or TRBD2 (5 bases each). Trimming took off 1 base at V and 0 bases at J, with 13 bases between the two ends. The CDR3 is made up of 17 amino acids. Germline CDR1 reads MNHNS; CDR2 reads SASEGT.

This chain links TRBV5-6 with TRBJ1-5; the match to TRBD1 covers 10 bases. With 0 bases clipped from V and 3 bases from J, the junction kept 12 bases outside the gene matches. The CDR3 runs to 19 residues. Germline V lookup: CDR1 SGHDT, CDR2 YYEEEE. CDR3 nucleotides: TGTGCCAGCAGCTTGGCTCGGGACAGGGGATCTGGTAACAATCAGCCCCAGCATTTT. Its translation is CASSLARDRGSGNNQPQHF.

V and J are TRBV6-1 and TRBJ2-7; D uncertain. CDR1 MNHNS and CDR2 SASEGT come from the germline V gene. This CDR3 is 11 amino acids long. V dropped 2 bases and J dropped 8 bases, with 7 bases sitting between them. The CDR3 coding sequence is TGTGCCAGCAGTGAAAGCAGTCAGCAGTACTTC. Encoded protein: CASSESSQQYF.

This clone was seen only once. The V gene is TRBV19, the J gene TRBJ1-4; 7 bases match TRBD1. In germline, CDR1 is LNHDA, CDR2 SQIVND (reference sequence). CDR3 length: 19 residues. V was pared by 10 bases and J by 2 bases, with 22 bases of the junction left unmatched. The CDR3 bases are TGTGCCACTGGAAGGGGGCAACTCAGGGGATATGGGACTAATGAAAAACTGTTTTTT. Its translation is CATGRGQLRGYGTNEKLFF.

V is TRBV14 and J is TRBJ2-5; D might be TRBD1 or TRBD2, each matching 5 bases. The CDR3 totals 14 residues. The V gene lost 4 bases and the J gene lost 3 bases, with 12 bases spanning the gap. Germline-derived CDR1 and CDR2 are SGHDN and FVKESK. CDR3 nucleotide sequence: TGTGCCAGCAGCCGCGGTGGGGGAAAAGAGACCCAGTACTTC. Translation gives CASSRGGGKETQYF.

The V and J genes are TRBV27 and TRBJ1-1; the D gene is possibly TRBD1 (6 bases). Germline lookup yields CDR1 MNHEY and CDR2 SMNVEV (reference sequence). The CDR3 length is 15 residues. V lost 5 bases and J lost 0, with 13 bases in between. CDR3 sequence (DNA): TGTGCCAGCAGTGTAAACAGGGCGATGAACACTGAAGCTTTCTTT. It is translated as CASSVNRAMNTEAFF.

The rearrangement uses TRBV7-8 and TRBJ2-7, with 7 bases matching TRBD2. Per the germline V gene, CDR1 is SGHVS and CDR2 is FQNEAQ. This CDR3 has 16 amino acids. Unmatched junction bases numbered 8, after V lost 3 bases and J lost 0 bases. The CDR3 nucleotides read TGTGCCAGCAGCTTGAGCCAGGGAGGGAGCTCCTACGAGCAGTACTTC. Amino acids: CASSLSQGGSSYEQYF.